This T cell receptor (beta chain) was captured by sequencing in a study of blood T cell repertoires in COVID-19. About the study: Samples representing acute and convalescent COVID-19 were sourced from the United States, Italy and Spain. Sources were T cells, B-cell-depleted T cells, or PBMCs; the material itself was cDNA or gDNA.

Per germline, CDR1 SGHVS and CDR2 FQNEAQ. The CDR3 totals 16 residues. The junction had 3 bases not matched to a gene; V was cut back by 0 bases and J by 2 bases. Under the authors' procedure: Estimated nucleated cell counts came from reference gene primer amplification. Profiled with immunoSEQ multiplex PCR; TCRdb holds only in-frame clones, not every one. The D gene and trimming were derived from the DNA, and the V and J assignments and clone size from that table. The profile shows around 260,000 clones, approximately 85% of them singletons. Sequenced sample: peripheral blood. The genes are TRBV7-8 and TRBJ2-1; the match to TRBD2 covers 8 bases. This TCR came from a human donor in a cohort sampled during active COVID-19. The CDR3 loop reads CASSLAGTRAYNEQFF. The CDR3 bases are TGTGCCAGCAGCTTAGCCGGGACTAGGGCCTACAATGAGCAGTTCTTC.